The 2 T cell receptor beta chains reported below all come from one sample, sequenced in a study of blood T cell repertoires in COVID-19. Only in-frame clones appear in the TCRdb table, and some are missing; sequencing was by immunoSEQ multiplex PCR. Of 250,000 to 350,000 clones listed, about 90% were seen once; the top ten hold about 2%. Material: peripheral blood. Source of these receptors: a man aged 18 to 30 with active or convalescent COVID-19.

V and J are TRBV11-2 and TRBJ2-7; no firm D call. This CDR3 has 14 amino acids. Germline V gene sequence: CDR1 SGHAT, CDR2 FQNNGV. Trimming stripped 2 bases from V and 2 bases from J, with 10 bases between. The CDR3 DNA is TGTGCCAGCAGCTTAATGTCAGGAACCTACGAGCAGTACTTC. It specifies CASSLMSGTYEQYF. The complete variable domain, with remaining parts taken from reference TRBV11-2 and TRBJ2-7, reads EAGVAQSPRYKIIEKRQSVAFWCNPISGHATLYWYQQILGQGPKLLIQFQNNGVVDDSQLPKDRFSAERLKGVDSTLKIQPAKLEDSAVYLCASSLMSGTYEQYFGPGTRLTVT.

V usage is TRBV7-9 and J usage is TRBJ2-7; D might be TRBD1 (5 bases). The germline CDR1 and CDR2 sequences are SEHNR and FQNEAQ (reference sequence). V lost 2 bases and J 2 bases, leaving 10 bases between the germline ends. The CDR3 extends over 14 amino acids. The CDR3 protein is CASSLTGATYEQYF. The CDR3 DNA reads TGTGCCAGCAGCTTAACAGGAGCTACCTACGAGCAGTACTTC.